This is a list of T cell receptor beta chains from one sample in a study of shared clonotypes between healthy human individuals. Assay used: immunoSEQ multiplex PCR; TCRdb lists only in-frame clones, some missing. The repertoire consists of approximately 2.5 million clones, with over 85% occurring once and the leading ten covering more than 0.35%. Sequenced material: naive CD4+ T cells from PBMCs. These TCRs come from a man younger than 35 in good health. Some clones in this sample may be carry-over from other donors' samples. The CDR3 runs from the conserved cysteine through the conserved F or W. A D gene is named only where the DNA matches it firmly. A row's size may be missing; if present it is once, few, many or a size class.

V gene	D gene	clone size	J gene	CDR3 DNA	CDR3 protein
TRBV18	TRBD1	once	TRBJ2-2	TGTGCCAGCTCACCACAAATGGGACAGGGGAACGGGGAGCTGTTTTTT	CASSPQMGQGNGELFF
TRBV4-2	TRBD1	.	TRBJ1-4	TGTGCCAGCAGCGGCCAAACAGGGGTGGGAGAAAAACTGTTTTTT	CASSGQTGVGEKLFF
TRBV4-1	.	.	TRBJ1-3	TGCGCCAGCAGCCAAGTTCCCCGACCGACCTCTGGAAACACCATATATTTT	CASSQVPRPTSGNTIYF
TRBV7-9	TRBD1	.	TRBJ1-4	TGTGCCAGCAGAACTGGGACAGCCTGGGAGGAAAAACTGTTTTTT	CASRTGTAWEEKLFF
TRBV10-3	TRBD2	.	TRBJ2-7	TGTGCCATCAGTACGACTAGCGGGAGGGCCCGCGAGCAGTACTTC	CAISTTSGRAREQYF
TRBV28	.	few	TRBJ2-5	TGTGCCAGCAGTTTACCTGCAGAGACCCAGTACTTC	CASSLPAETQYF
TRBV19	.	.	TRBJ2-3	TGTGCCAGTATGGAAGCCGCCGCCGATACGCAGTATTTT	CASMEAAADTQYF
TRBV9	.	once	TRBJ2-5	TGTGCCAGCAGCGTCCCTGGGGTTCAAGAGACCCAGTACTTC	CASSVPGVQETQYF
TRBV5-4	.	once	TRBJ2-7	TGTGCCAGCAGCTTTTACGGGAGCGAGCAGTACTTC	CASSFYGSEQYF
TRBV5-1	.	.	TRBJ2-7	TGCGCCAGCAGCTTGGAAGGGGTTGGAGCCGAGCAGTACTTC	CASSLEGVGAEQYF